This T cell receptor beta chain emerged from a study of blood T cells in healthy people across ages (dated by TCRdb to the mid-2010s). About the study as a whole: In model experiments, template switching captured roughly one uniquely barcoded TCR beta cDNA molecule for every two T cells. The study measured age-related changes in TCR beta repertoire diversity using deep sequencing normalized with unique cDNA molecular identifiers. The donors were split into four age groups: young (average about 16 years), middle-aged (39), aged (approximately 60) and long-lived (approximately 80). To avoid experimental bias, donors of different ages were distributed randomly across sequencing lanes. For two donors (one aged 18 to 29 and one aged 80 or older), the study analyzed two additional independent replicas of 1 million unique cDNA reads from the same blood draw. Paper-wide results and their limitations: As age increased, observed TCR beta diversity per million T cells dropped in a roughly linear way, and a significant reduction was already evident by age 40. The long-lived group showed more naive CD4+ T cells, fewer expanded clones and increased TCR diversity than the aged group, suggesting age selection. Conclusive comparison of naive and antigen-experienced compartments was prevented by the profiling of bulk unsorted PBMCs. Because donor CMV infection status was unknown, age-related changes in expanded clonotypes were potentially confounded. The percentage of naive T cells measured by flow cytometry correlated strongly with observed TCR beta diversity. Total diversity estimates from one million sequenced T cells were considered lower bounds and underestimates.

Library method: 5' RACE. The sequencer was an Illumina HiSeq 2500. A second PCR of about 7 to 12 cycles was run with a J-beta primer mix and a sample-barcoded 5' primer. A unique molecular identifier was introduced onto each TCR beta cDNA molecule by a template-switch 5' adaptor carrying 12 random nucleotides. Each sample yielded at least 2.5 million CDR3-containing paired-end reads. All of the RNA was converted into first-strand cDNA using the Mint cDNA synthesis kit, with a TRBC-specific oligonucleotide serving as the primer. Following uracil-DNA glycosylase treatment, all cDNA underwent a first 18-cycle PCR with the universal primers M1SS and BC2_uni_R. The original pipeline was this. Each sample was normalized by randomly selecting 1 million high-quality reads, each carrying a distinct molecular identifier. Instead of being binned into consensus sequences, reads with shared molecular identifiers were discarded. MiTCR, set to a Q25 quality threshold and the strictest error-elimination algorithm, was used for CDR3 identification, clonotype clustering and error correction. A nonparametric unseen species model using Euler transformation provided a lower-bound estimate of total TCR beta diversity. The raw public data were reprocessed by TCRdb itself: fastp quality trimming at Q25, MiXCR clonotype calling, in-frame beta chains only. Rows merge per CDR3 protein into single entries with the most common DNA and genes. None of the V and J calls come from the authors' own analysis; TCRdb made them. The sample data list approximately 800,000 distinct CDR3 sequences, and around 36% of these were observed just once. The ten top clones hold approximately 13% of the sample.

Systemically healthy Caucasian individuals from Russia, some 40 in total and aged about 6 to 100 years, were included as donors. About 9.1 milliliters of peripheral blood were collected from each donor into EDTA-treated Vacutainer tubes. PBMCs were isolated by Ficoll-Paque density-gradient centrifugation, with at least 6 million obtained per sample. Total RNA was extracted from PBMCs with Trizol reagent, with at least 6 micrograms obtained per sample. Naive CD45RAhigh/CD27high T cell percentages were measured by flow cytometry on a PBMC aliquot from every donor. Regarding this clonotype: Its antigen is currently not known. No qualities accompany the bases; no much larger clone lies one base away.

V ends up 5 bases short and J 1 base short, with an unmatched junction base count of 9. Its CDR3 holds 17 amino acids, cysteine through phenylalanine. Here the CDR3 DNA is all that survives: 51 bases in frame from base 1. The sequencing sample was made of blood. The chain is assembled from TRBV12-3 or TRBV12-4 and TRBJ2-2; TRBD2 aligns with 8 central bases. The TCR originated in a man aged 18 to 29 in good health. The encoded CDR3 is CASSASAGGRNTGELFF. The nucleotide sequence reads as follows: TGTGCCAGCAGTGCCTCGGCGGGGGGTCGGAACACCGGGGAGCTGTTTTTT.